The sequence of this T cell receptor (beta chain) was determined in a study of T cells after yellow fever vaccination. MiXCR, applied by TCRdb to the 5' RACE reads, yields one record per CDR3 protein. The repertoire consists of under 300,000 distinct CDR3 sequences, with under 15% occurring once and the leading ten covering less than 0.55%. Germline V gene sequence: CDR1 SGHAT, CDR2 FQDESV (reference sequence). Between the trimmed V and J ends, which lost 7 bases and 5 bases, there was a span of 11 bases. The CDR3 is 12 residues long. In this sample, this clonotype turned up a few times. The rearrangement joins TRBV11-1 to TRBJ2-5; no clear D. Here the sequenced sample was CD4+ T cells sorted from PBMCs, taken 45 days after the yellow fever booster vaccination. The clonotype originates from a man aged 30-40 years who received the YFV17D yellow fever vaccine. The CDR3 DNA is TGTGCCAGCACCTCACGGGTGGAGACCCAGTACTTC. This translates into CASTSRVETQYF.